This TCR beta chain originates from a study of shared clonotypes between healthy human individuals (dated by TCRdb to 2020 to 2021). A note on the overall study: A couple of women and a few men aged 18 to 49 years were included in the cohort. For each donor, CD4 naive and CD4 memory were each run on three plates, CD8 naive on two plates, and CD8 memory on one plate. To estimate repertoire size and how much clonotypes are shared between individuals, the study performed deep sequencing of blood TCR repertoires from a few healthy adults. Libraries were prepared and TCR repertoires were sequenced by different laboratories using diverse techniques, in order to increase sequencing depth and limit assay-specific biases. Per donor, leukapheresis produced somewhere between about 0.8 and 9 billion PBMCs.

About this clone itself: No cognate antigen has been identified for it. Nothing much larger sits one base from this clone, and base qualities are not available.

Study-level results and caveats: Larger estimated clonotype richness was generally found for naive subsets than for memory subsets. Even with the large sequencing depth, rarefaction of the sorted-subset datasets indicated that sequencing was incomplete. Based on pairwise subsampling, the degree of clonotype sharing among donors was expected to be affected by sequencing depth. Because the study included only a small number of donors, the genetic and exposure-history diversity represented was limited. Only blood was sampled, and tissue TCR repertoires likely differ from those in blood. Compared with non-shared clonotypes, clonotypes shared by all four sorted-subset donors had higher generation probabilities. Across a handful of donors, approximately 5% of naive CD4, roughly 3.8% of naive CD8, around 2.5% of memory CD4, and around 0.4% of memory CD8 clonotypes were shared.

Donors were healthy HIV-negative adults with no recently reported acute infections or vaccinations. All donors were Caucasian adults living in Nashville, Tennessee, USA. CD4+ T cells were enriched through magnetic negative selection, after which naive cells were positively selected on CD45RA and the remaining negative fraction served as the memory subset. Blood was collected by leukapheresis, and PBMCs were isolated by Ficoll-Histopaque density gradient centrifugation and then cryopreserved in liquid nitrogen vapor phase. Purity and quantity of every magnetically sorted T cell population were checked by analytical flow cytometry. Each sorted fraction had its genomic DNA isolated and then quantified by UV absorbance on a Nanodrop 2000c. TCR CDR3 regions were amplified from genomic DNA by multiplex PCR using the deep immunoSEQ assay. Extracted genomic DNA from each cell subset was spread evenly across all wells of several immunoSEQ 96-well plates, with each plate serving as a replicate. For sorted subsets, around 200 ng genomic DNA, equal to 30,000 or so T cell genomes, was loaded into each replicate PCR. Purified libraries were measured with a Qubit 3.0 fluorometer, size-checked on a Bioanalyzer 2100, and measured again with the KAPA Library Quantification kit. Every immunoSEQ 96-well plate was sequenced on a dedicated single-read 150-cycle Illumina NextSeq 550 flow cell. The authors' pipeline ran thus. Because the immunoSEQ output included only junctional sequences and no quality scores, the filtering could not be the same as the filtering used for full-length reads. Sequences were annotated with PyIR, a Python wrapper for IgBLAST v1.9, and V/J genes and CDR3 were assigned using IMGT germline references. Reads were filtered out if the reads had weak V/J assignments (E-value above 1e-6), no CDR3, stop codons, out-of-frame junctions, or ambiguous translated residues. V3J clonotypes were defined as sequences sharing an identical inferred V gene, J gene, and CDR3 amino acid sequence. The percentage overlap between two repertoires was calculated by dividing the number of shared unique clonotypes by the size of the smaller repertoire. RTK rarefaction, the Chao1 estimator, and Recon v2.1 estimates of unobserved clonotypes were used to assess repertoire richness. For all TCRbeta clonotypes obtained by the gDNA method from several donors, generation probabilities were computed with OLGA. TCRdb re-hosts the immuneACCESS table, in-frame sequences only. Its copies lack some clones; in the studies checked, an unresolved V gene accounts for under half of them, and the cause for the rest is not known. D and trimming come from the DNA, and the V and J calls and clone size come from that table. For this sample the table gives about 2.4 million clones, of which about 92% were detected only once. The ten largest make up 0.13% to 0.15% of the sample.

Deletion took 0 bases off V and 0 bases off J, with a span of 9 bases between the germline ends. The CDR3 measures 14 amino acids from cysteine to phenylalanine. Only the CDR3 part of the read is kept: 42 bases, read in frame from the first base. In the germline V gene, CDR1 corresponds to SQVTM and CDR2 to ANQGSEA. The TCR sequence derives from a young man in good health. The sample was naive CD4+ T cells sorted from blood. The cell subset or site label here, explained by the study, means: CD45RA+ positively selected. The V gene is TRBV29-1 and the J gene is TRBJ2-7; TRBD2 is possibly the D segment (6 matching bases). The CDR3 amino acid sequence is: CSVEDHGGSYEQYF. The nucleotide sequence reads TGCAGCGTTGAAGATCACGGGGGCTCCTACGAGCAGTACTTC.